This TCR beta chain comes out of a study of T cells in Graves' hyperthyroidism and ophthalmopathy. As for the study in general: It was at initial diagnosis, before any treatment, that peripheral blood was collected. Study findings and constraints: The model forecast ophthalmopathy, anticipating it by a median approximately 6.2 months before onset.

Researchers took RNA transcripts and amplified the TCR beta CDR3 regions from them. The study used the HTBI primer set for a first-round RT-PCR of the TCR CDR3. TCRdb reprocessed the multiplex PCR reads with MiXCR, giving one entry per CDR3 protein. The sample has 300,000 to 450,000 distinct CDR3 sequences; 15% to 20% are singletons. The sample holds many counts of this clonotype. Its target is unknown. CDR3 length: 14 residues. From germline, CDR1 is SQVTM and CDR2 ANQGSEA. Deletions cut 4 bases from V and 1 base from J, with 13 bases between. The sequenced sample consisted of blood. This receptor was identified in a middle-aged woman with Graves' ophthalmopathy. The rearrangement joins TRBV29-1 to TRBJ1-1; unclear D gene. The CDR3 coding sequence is TGCAGCGTTGTAGGTCTTACTAAGAACACTGAAGCTTTCTTT. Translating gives CSVVGLTKNTEAFF.